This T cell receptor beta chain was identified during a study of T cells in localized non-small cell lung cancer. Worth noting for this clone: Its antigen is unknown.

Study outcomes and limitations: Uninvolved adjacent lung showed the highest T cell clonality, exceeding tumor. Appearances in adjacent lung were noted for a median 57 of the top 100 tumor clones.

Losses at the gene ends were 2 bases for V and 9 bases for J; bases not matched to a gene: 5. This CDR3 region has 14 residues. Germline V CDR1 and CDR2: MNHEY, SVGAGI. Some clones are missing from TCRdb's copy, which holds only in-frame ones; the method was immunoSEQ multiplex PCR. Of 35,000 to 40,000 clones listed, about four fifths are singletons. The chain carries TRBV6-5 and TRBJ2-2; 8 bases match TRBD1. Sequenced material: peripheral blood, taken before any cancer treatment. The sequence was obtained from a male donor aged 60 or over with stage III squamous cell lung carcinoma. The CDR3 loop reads CASSYQQGVRELFF. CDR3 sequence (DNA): TGTGCCAGCAGTTACCAACAGGGGGTCCGGGAGCTGTTTTTT.